The 25 T cell receptor beta chains listed next were all sequenced from one sample in a study of OX40 agonist ivuxolimab in advanced cancers. Some clones are missing from TCRdb's copy, which holds only in-frame ones; the method was immunoSEQ multiplex PCR. The data show about 86,000 clones, 92% seen once. This sample comprised CD4+ or CD8+ T cells sorted from blood, obtained in a trial of the OX40 agonist ivuxolimab. These receptors originate from an adult with an advanced solid tumor such as melanoma, head and neck, liver or kidney cancer.

The chain is built from TRBV2 and TRBJ2-5; D is possibly TRBD1 or TRBD2 (6 bases each). There are 13 residues in the CDR3. Germline V lookup: CDR1 SNHLY, CDR2 FYNNEI. V was shortened by 6 bases and J by 5 bases, with 13 bases between the two germline ends. The CDR3 loop is CASRGQGGETQYF. CDR3 nucleotide sequence: TGTGCCAGCAGGGGACAAGGGGGGGAGACCCAGTACTTC.

This chain connects TRBV19 to TRBJ1-2, with a weak D call TRBD1 (5 bases). The CDR3 is 12 amino acids. Trimming pared 6 bases from V and 4 bases from J, leaving 9 bases between. In germline, CDR1 is LNHDA, CDR2 SQIVND (reference sequence). Here the CDR3 reads CASREGPYGYTF. In DNA form, the CDR3 reads TGTGCCAGTAGGGAGGGACCCTATGGCTACACCTTC.

CDR3 bases: TGTGCCAGCAGCACCGCGACTAGCCAAGAGACCCAGTACTTC. Translating it yields CASSTATSQETQYF. This chain connects TRBV28 to TRBJ2-5; perhaps TRBD2 as D (6 bases). CDR1 and CDR2 from the germline V gene are MDHEN and SYDVKM. The CDR3 loop spans 14 amino acids. V was cut by 6 bases and J by 1 base, with 12 bases left in between.

This chain joins TRBV28 and TRBJ2-3; D possibly corresponds to TRBD2 (6 bases). Germline V gene sequence: CDR1 MDHEN, CDR2 SYDVKM. V was trimmed by 8 bases and J by 9 bases, leaving 21 bases between them. The CDR3 runs to 14 residues. CDR3 region: CASGRRIPARTQYF. CDR3 sequence (DNA): TGTGCCAGCGGGAGGCGGATCCCCGCTCGGACGCAGTATTTT.

V and J are TRBV9 and TRBJ2-3; weak D call: TRBD1 (5 bases). V was cut by 3 bases and J by 11 bases, with 16 bases left in between. CDR1 is SGDLS and CDR2 is YYNGEE in the germline V gene. The CDR3 loop spans 13 amino acids. CDR3 sequence (DNA): TGTGCCAGCAGCGAGGGGTTGGAGTCCTGGCAGTATTTT. Translated, it gives CASSEGLESWQYF.

The chain combines TRBV11-3 with TRBJ2-1; 9 bases are shared with TRBD2. Per germline, CDR1 SGHNT and CDR2 YENEEA. Losses at the gene ends were 6 bases for V and 4 bases for J; bases not matched to a gene: 7. The CDR3 is 15 amino acids. CDR3 loop: CASRTGLARYNEQFF. The CDR3 bases are TGTGCCAGCAGAACTGGACTAGCGCGGTACAATGAGCAGTTCTTC.

This chain connects TRBV9 to TRBJ2-2; D is possibly TRBD1 (6 bases). The CDR3 runs 15 residues. From germline, CDR1 is SGDLS and CDR2 YYNGEE. The germline V and J ends were trimmed by 3 bases and 4 bases, with 13 bases remaining between them. The CDR3 is CASSAQGLGTGELFF. CDR3 DNA: TGTGCCAGCAGCGCCCAGGGGTTAGGCACCGGGGAGCTGTTTTTT.

This clone was counted once. J is TRBJ2-7 and V is TRBV11-2; TRBD1 might be the D (6 bases). CDR1 is SGHAT, CDR2 FQNNGV, per germline. V lost 1 base and J lost 2, with 12 bases in between. There are 15 residues in the CDR3. CDR3 DNA sequence: TGTGCCAGCAGCTTAGTCGAGACAGGACCCTACGAGCAGTACTTC. Amino acid sequence: CASSLVETGPYEQYF.

The CDR3 loop reads CASSIRLAGSYNEQFF. The CDR3 nucleotides read TGTGCCAGTAGTATCCGACTAGCGGGATCCTACAATGAGCAGTTCTTC. The rearrangement joins TRBV19 to TRBJ2-1; 11 bases map to TRBD2. J gave up 1 base and V 3 bases, and 2 bases lay outside the gene matches. Germline V gene sequence: CDR1 LNHDA, CDR2 SQIVND (reference sequence). The CDR3 extends over 16 amino acids.

The table lists this clone with a few counts. This chain joins TRBV6-1 and TRBJ1-5, with TRBD1 matching over 10 bases. Looked up from germline, CDR1 is MNHNS and CDR2 is SASEGT. Trimming at V came to 6 bases and at J to 1 base, leaving 0 bases not matched to a gene. This CDR3 spans 14 amino acids. CDR3 amino acids: CASRGQGSNQPQHF. CDR3 DNA sequence: TGTGCCAGCAGGGGACAGGGGAGCAATCAGCCCCAGCATTTT.

The rearrangement joins TRBV6-1 to TRBJ2-1; D may correspond to TRBD1 or TRBD2 (7 bases each). The CDR3 has 14 residues. Trimming took 5 bases from V and 6 from J, leaving 14 bases between them. Germline V CDR1 and CDR2: MNHNS, SASEGT. CDR3 DNA: TGTGCCAGCAGTTTCAGGGGGGGTTCCAATGAGCAGTTCTTC. Amino acid sequence: CASSFRGGSNEQFF.

The chain couples TRBV7-2 to TRBJ2-5, with 9 bases that match TRBD2. V shed 5 bases and J 4 bases; nucleotides not matched to a gene: 11. Germline assignment: CDR1 SGHTA and CDR2 FQGNSA. This CDR3 has 16 residues. In nucleotides, the CDR3 is TGTGCCAGCAGCCCCGGGGGAGCGGGAGGATTAGAGACCCAGTACTTC. Translating gives CASSPGGAGGLETQYF.

V gene TRBV7-8 combines with J gene TRBJ2-1; 12 nucleotides agree with TRBD2. V shed 5 bases, J shed 7 bases, and the junction held 3 bases outside the gene matches. The CDR3 runs 14 residues. The germline CDR1 and CDR2 sequences are SGHVS and FQNEAQ. The CDR3 nucleotides read TGTGCCAGCAGCCGACTAGCGGGAGATAATGAGCAGTTCTTC. Encoded protein: CASSRLAGDNEQFF.

This clone has just one count. The CDR3 DNA reads as TGTGCCAGCAGCTTAGACGGCAGGGGATTTAGGGACACTGAAGCTTTCTTT. Translating gives CASSLDGRGFRDTEAFF. The chain employs TRBV7-9 and TRBJ1-1; D is possibly TRBD1 (6 bases). Germline assignment: CDR1 SEHNR and CDR2 FQNEAQ (reference sequence). V was trimmed by 1 base and J by 3 bases, leaving 18 bases between them. The CDR3 spans 17 residues.

The genes are TRBV29-1 and TRBJ2-7; 7 bases are a match to TRBD1. The CDR3 length is 13 residues. With V trimmed by 3 bases and J by 3 bases, 5 bases remained unmatched. Germline CDR1 SQVTM, CDR2 ANQGSEA. CDR3 residues: CSVDLTGDYEQYF. In DNA, the CDR3 is TGCAGCGTTGACCTTACAGGGGACTACGAGCAGTACTTC.

This clone was detected once. J is TRBJ2-7 and V is TRBV5-1; D is possibly TRBD2 (6 bases). The V and J ends lost 5 bases and 0 bases respectively, with 6 bases between them. Germline V CDR1 and CDR2: SGHRS, YFSETQ. This CDR3 spans 12 amino acids. DNA for the CDR3: TGCGCCAGCAGGCGGGACTCCTACGAGCAGTACTTC. Translation: CASRRDSYEQYF.

The chain carries TRBV19 and TRBJ1-2, with 8 bases that match TRBD1. Germline trimming cut 5 bases from V and 4 bases from J; bases unmatched to any gene: 6. The CDR3 loop spans 14 amino acids. Germline loops: CDR1 LNHDA, CDR2 SQIVND (reference sequence). CDR3 loop: CASSPGQGAYGYTF. The CDR3, as DNA: TGTGCCAGTAGTCCCGGACAGGGCGCCTATGGCTACACCTTC.

This sequence joins TRBV6-4 and TRBJ2-3, with a tentative D call TRBD2 (5 bases). The CDR3 has 13 amino acids. The V gene lost 9 bases and the J gene lost 5 bases, with 15 bases spanning the gap. Looked up from germline, CDR1 is MRHNA and CDR2 is SNTAGT. The CDR3 region is CASSYRTQDTQYF. The DNA for the CDR3 is TGTGCCAGTTCATATAGGACTCAAGATACGCAGTATTTT.

The chain uses TRBV20-1 and TRBJ2-3; TRBD2 is a possible D gene (5 bases). The CDR3 consists of 11 residues. Trimming removed 4 bases from V and 12 bases from J, with 14 bases in between. Germline V lookup: CDR1 DFQATT, CDR2 SNEGSKA (reference sequence). The CDR3 coding sequence is TGCAGTGCTAACCGGGAAACCCGCCAGTATTTT. Translating it yields CSANRETRQYF.

The genes are TRBV27 and TRBJ2-7, with 10 positions matching TRBD2. Looked up from germline, CDR1 is MNHEY and CDR2 is SMNVEV (reference sequence). This CDR3 is built from 13 residues. Trimming at V came to 4 bases and at J to 5 bases, leaving 2 bases not matched to a gene. CDR3 nucleotides: TGTGCCAGCAGTTCCAGCGGGAGGGACGAGCAGTACTTC. Translated, it gives CASSSSGRDEQYF.

This chain links TRBV19 with TRBJ2-1, with 11 bases identical to TRBD2. The germline V gene has CDR1 LNHDA and CDR2 SQIVND (reference sequence). Trimming removed 6 bases from V and 5 bases from J; junction bases left unmatched: 3. This CDR3 is 14 amino acids long. CDR3 residues: CASRGTSGHNEQFF. The CDR3 bases are TGTGCCAGTAGGGGGACTAGCGGCCACAATGAGCAGTTCTTC.

J is TRBJ1-5 and V is TRBV19; D gene uncertain. Germline CDR1 is LNHDA and CDR2 is SQIVND (reference sequence). The ends were cut back, 5 bases at V and 0 bases at J, with 11 bases in the middle. CDR3 length: 15 residues. In nucleotides, the CDR3 is TGTGCCAGTAGTGTGGGAGTTTATAGCAATCAGCCCCAGCATTTT. Protein product: CASSVGVYSNQPQHF. Supplemented by reference TRBV19 and TRBJ1-5, the full variable domain reads DGGITQSPKYLFRKEGQNVTLSCEQNLNHDAMYWYRQDPGQGLRLIYYSQIVNDFQKGDIAEGYSVSREKKESFPLTVTSAQKNPTAFYLCASSVGVYSNQPQHFGDGTRLSIL.

This chain connects TRBV7-3 to TRBJ2-3; either TRBD1 or TRBD2 may supply D (5 bases each). The CDR3 consists of 15 residues. V lost 4 bases, J lost 5 bases, and 16 bases lay in between. Germline V gene data show CDR1 as SGHTA and CDR2 as FQGTGA. The CDR3 DNA reads TGTGCCAGCAGCTGGACGGTTAATGGGGGAGATACGCAGTATTTT. It codes for CASSWTVNGGDTQYF.

V is TRBV6-1 and J is TRBJ2-7; no clear D. This CDR3 is 11 amino acids long. Germline CDR1 and CDR2: MNHNS and SASEGT. V dropped 4 bases and J dropped 3 bases, with 4 bases sitting between them. CDR3: CASSAIYEQYF. Here the CDR3 DNA reads TGTGCCAGCAGTGCAATCTACGAGCAGTACTTC.

This chain links TRBV19 with TRBJ1-1; D uncertain. Germline CDR1 and CDR2: LNHDA and SQIVND (reference sequence). Between the trimmed V and J ends, which lost 6 bases and 3 bases, there was a span of 11 bases. CDR3 size: 13 residues. The CDR3 region has the DNA TGTGCCAGTAGGTTAACAGCGTACACTGAAGCTTTCTTT. It yields the protein CASRLTAYTEAFF.